The subject of this entry is one TCR beta chain. These data come from a study of T cell responses to AZD1222 COVID-19 vaccine. Libraries were prepared by immunoSEQ multiplex PCR; TCRdb keeps only in-frame clonotypes and omits some of them. Of tens of thousands of clones in the sample, less than 90% were seen once. The CDR3 contains 15 residues. From germline, CDR1 is SNHLY and CDR2 FYNNEI. With 3 bases removed from V and 3 bases from J, the gap between germline ends came to 14 bases. The TCR originated in an adult who received the AZD1222 COVID-19 vaccine. This chain links TRBV2 with TRBJ1-1, with D uncertain. The sample here was peripheral blood, taken 28 days after the second AZD1222 dose. Here the CDR3 reads CASSDPDPRDTEAFF. The CDR3 bases are TGTGCCAGCAGTGACCCGGACCCGCGGGACACTGAAGCTTTCTTT. Filled out from reference TRBV2 and TRBJ1-1, the complete variable domain reads EPEVTQTPSHQVTQMGQEVILRCVPISNHLYFYWYRQILGQKVEFLVSFYNNEISEKSEIFDDQFSVERPDGSNFTLKIRSTKLEDSAMYFCASSDPDPRDTEAFFGQGTRLTVV.